This TCR beta chain was sequenced during a study of cytomegalovirus exposure and HLA in healthy donors. Study-wide context: The approximately 100 million unique TCR beta sequences, from about 179 million T cells, were found by an earlier analysis. Study results and caveats: The analysis excluded some indistinguishable V segments, including TRBV6-2 and TRBV6-3.

PCR involved 60 Vbeta and 13 Jbeta primers. The method was immunoSEQ multiplex PCR; TCRdb's version includes in-frame clones alone and lacks a portion of them. The data hold tens of thousands of clones, with 70% to 80% observed a single time. As to this clone: What it recognizes is unknown.

Germline lookup yields CDR1 MGHDK and CDR2 SYGVNS. V lost 6 bases, J lost 6 bases, and 18 bases lay in between. The CDR3 totals 15 residues. The chain employs TRBV25-1 and TRBJ2-1, with D maybe TRBD2 (7 bases). The sequence was obtained from a woman between 40 and 55 years old in good health and CMV-seropositive. The specimen was PBMCs. The CDR3: CASRKGGGMINEQFF. The CDR3 DNA reads as TGTGCCAGCAGAAAGGGGGGGGGTATGATCAATGAGCAGTTCTTC.